Presented here are 3 T cell receptor beta chains from one specimen sequenced in a study of blood T cell repertoires in COVID-19. Some clones are missing from TCRdb's copy, which holds only in-frame ones; the method was immunoSEQ multiplex PCR. This table has around 260,000 clones, less than 90% appearing once. The source material was peripheral blood. The receptors originated from a man in his sixties who had recovered from COVID-19.

This chain connects TRBV24-1 to TRBJ1-2; the D gene is possibly TRBD1 (6 bases). V was shortened by 0 bases and J by 6 bases, with 22 bases between the two germline ends. CDR3 length: 18 amino acids. Germline V gene lookup returns CDR1 KGHDR and CDR2 SFDVKD. CDR3 protein: CATSDLQFRWGQKHGYTF. The CDR3 DNA sequence: TGTGCCACCAGTGATTTGCAATTCAGATGGGGGCAAAAACATGGCTACACCTTC.

The chain carries TRBV6-2 or TRBV6-3 and TRBJ2-2, with TRBD1 identical over 9 bases. This CDR3 contains 15 residues. Trimming removed 1 base from V and 5 bases from J; junction bases left unmatched: 2. Germline V gene data show CDR1 as MNHEY and CDR2 as SVGEGT. This chain's CDR3 is CASSYFGQGTGELFF. The DNA for the CDR3 is TGTGCCAGCAGTTACTTTGGACAGGGGACCGGGGAGCTGTTTTTT.

V usage is TRBV7-8 and J usage is TRBJ1-6, with 8 bases that match TRBD1. CDR3 length: 16 residues. V shed 5 bases and J 6 bases; nucleotides not matched to a gene: 9. Germline V gene data show CDR1 as SGHVS and CDR2 as FQNEAQ. Here the CDR3 reads CASSVVQGAVNSPLHF. The CDR3 DNA sequence: TGTGCCAGCAGCGTCGTTCAGGGGGCGGTTAATTCACCCCTCCACTTT.